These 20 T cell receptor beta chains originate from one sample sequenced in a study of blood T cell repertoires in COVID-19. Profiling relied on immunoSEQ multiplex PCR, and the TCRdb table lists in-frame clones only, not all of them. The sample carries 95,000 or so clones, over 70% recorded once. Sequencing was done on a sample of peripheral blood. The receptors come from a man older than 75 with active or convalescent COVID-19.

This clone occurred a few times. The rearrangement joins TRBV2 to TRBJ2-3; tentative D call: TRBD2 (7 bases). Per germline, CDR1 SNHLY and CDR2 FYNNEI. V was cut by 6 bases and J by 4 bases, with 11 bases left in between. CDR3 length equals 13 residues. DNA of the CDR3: TGTGCCAGCAGGGAGGGGGGGTCAGATACGCAGTATTTT. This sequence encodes CASREGGSDTQYF. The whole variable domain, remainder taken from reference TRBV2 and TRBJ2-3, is EPEVTQTPSHQVTQMGQEVILRCVPISNHLYFYWYRQILGQKVEFLVSFYNNEISEKSEIFDDQFSVERPDGSNFTLKIRSTKLEDSAMYFCASREGGSDTQYFGPGTRLTVL.

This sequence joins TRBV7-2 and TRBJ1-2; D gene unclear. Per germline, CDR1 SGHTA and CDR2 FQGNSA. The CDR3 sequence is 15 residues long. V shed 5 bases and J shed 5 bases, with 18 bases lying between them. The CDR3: CASSPWTGLGYGYTF. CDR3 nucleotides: TGTGCCAGCAGCCCGTGGACGGGGTTAGGATATGGCTACACCTTC.

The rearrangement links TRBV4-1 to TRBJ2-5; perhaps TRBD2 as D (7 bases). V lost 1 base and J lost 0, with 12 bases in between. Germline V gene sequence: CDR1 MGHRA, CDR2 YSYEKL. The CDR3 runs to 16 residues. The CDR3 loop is CASSQVGGGDQETQYF. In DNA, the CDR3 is TGCGCCAGCAGCCAAGTGGGAGGGGGGGACCAAGAGACCCAGTACTTC.

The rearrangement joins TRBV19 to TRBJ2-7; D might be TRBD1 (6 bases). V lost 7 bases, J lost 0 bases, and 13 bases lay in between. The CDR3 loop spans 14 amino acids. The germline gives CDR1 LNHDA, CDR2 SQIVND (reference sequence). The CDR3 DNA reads TGTGCCAGTAATGCCAGGGGTAACTCCTACGAGCAGTACTTC. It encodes CASNARGNSYEQYF.

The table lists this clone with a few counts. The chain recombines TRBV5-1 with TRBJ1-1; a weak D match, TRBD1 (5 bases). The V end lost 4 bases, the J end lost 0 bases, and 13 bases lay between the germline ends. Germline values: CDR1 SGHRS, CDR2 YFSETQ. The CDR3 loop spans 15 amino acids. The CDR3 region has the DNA TGCGCCAGCAGCCCCCGAACGGGGGTGAACACTGAAGCTTTCTTT. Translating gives CASSPRTGVNTEAFF.

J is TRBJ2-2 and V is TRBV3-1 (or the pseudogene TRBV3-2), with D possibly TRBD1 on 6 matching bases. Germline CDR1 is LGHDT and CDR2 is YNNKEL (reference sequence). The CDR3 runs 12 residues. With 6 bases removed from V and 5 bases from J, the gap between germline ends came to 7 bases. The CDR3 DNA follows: TGTGCCAGCAGGGGGGCGACCGGGGAGCTGTTTTTT. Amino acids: CASRGATGELFF.

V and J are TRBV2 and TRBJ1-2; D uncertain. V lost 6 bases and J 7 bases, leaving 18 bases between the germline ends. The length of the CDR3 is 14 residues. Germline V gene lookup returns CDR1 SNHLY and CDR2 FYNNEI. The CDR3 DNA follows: TGTGCCAGCAGCGAGCCGGAGGGTTGGGGTGGCTACACCTTC. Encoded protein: CASSEPEGWGGYTF.

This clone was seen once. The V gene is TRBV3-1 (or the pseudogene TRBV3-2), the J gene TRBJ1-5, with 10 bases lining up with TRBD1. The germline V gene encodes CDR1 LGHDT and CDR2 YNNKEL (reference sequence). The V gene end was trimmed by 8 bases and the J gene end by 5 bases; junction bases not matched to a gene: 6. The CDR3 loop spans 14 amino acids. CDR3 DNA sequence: TGTGCCAGCGCCCCCGGGACAGGGGATCAGCCCCAGCATTTT. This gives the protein CASAPGTGDQPQHF.

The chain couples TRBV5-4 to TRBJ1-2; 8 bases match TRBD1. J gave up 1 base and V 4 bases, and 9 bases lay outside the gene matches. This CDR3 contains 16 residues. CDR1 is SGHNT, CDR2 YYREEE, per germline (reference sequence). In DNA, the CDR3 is TGTGCCAGCAGCCAGGACAGGGTACCTATTAACTATGGCTACACCTTC. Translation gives CASSQDRVPINYGYTF.

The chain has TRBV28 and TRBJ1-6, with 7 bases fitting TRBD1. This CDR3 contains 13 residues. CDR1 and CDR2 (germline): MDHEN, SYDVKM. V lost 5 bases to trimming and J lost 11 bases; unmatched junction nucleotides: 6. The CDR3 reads CASSRQGRAPLHF. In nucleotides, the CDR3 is TGTGCCAGCAGTCGACAGGGCAGGGCACCCCTCCACTTT.

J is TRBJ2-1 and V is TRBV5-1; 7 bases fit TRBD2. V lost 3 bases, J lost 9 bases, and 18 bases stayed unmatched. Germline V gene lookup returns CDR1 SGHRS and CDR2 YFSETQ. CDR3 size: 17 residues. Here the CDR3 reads CASSSLAGGNPVSEQFF. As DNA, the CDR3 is TGCGCCAGCAGCTCACTTGCCGGGGGGAATCCTGTCAGTGAGCAGTTCTTC.

In DNA, the CDR3 is TGCGCCAGCAGCCCCAGAGAGGACAGGGAGGGGTACACTGAAGCTTTCTTT. Its translation: CASSPREDREGYTEAFF. The rearrangement joins TRBV4-3 to TRBJ1-1; TRBD1 agrees at 8 bases. The CDR3 extends over 17 amino acids. In germline, CDR1 is LGHNA, CDR2 YSLEER. J was trimmed by 3 bases and V by 4 bases; bases with no gene match: 13.

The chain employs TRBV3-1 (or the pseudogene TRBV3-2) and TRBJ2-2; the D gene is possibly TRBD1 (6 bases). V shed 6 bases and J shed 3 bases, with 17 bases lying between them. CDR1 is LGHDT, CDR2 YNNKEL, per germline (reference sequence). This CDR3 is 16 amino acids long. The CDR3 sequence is CASRKMAGTYTGELFF. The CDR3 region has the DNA TGTGCCAGCAGAAAAATGGCAGGGACATACACCGGGGAGCTGTTTTTT.

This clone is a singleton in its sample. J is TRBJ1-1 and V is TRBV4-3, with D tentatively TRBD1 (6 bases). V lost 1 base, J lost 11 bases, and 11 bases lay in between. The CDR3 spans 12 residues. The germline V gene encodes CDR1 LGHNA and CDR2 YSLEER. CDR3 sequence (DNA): TGCGCCAGCAGCCAAGCCAGGGGTGGCGCTTTCTTT. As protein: CASSQARGGAFF.

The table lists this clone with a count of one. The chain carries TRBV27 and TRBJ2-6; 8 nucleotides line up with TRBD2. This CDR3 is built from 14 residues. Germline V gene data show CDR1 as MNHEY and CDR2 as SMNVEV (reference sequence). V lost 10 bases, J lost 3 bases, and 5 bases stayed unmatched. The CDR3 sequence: CATREGYGANVLTF. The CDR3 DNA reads TGTGCCACCCGGGAGGGGTATGGGGCCAACGTCCTGACTTTC.

CDR3 DNA sequence: TGTGCCAGCACCCCCCCTGGTCGGGATTTCTATGGCTACACCTTC. Its protein product is CASTPPGRDFYGYTF. The V and J genes are TRBV28 and TRBJ1-2; D remains unclear. The ends were cut back, 7 bases at V and 4 bases at J, with 19 bases in the middle. The CDR3 loop spans 15 amino acids. Looked up from germline, CDR1 is MDHEN and CDR2 is SYDVKM.

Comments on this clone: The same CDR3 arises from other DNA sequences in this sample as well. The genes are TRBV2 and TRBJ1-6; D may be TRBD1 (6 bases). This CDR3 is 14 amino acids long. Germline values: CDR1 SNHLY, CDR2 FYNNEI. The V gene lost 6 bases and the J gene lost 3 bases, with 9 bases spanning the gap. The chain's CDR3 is CASSLDSYNSPLHF. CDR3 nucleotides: TGTGCCAGCAGCCTGGACAGCTATAATTCACCCCTCCACTTT. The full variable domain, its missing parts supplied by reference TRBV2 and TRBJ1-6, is EPEVTQTPSHQVTQMGQEVILRCVPISNHLYFYWYRQILGQKVEFLVSFYNNEISEKSEIFDDQFSVERPDGSNFTLKIRSTKLEDSAMYFCASSLDSYNSPLHFGNGTRLTVT.

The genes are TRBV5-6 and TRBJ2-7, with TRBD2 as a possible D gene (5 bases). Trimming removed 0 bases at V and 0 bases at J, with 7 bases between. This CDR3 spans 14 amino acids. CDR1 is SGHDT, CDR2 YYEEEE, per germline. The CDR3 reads CASSLGGDSYEQYF. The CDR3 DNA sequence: TGTGCCAGCAGCTTGGGGGGAGACTCCTACGAGCAGTACTTC.

CDR3 sequence: CASSLALNTGELFF. In nucleotides, the CDR3 is TGTGCCAGCAGCCTGGCCTTAAACACCGGGGAGCTGTTTTTT. The V gene is TRBV7-3, the J gene TRBJ2-2; D uncertain. Between the trimmed V and J ends, which lost 5 bases and 2 bases, there was a span of 9 bases. This CDR3 region has 14 residues. CDR1 and CDR2 (germline): SGHTA, FQGTGA.

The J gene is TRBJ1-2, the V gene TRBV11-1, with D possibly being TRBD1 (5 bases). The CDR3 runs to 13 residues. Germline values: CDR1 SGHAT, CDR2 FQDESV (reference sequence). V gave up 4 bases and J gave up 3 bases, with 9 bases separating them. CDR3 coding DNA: TGTGCCAGCAGCTCCTTCAGGGACTATGGCTACACCTTC. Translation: CASSSFRDYGYTF.